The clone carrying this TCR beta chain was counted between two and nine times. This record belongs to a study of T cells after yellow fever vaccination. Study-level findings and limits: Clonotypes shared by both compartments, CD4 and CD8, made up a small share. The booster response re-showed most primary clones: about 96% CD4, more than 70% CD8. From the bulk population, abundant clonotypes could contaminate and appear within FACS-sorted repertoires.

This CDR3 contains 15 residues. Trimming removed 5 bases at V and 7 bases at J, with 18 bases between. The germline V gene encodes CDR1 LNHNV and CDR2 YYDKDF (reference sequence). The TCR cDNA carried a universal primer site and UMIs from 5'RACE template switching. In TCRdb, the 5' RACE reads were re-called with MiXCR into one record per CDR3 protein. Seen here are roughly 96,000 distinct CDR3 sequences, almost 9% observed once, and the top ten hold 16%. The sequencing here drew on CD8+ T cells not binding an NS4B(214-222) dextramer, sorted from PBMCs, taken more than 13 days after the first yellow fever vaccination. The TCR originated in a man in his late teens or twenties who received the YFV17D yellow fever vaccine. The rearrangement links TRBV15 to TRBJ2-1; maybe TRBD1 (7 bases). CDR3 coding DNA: TGTGCCACCAGCCCTACCACTGCAGGGGGGAATGAGCAGTTCTTC. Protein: CATSPTTAGGNEQFF. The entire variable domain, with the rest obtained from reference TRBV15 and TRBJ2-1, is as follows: DAMVIQNPRYQVTQFGKPVTLSCSQTLNHNVMYWYQQKSSQAPKLLFHYYDKDFNNEADTPDNFQSRRPNTSFCFLDIRSPGLGDTAMYLCATSPTTAGGNEQFFGPGTRLTVL.